The subject of this entry is one T cell receptor beta chain. Its antigen is undetermined. Via MiXCR, TCRdb re-called the 5' RACE reads, giving one row per CDR3 protein. This table holds 300,000 to 400,000 distinct CDR3 sequences, approximately 22% found once. This CDR3 is built from 15 residues. V lost 6 bases and J 2 bases, leaving 14 bases between the germline ends. Germline CDR1 and CDR2: DFQATT and SNEGSKA (reference sequence). This record comes from a study of CD8 T cells in ankylosing spondylitis. Notes on the study in general: It was reported that disease-linked clones were significantly enriched in matched ankylosing spondylitis synovial fluid. One TCR beta motif, made up of 7 or 8 highly homologous variants, appeared characteristic of ankylosing spondylitis blood. Before this, some motif variants had been reported in reactive arthritis synovial fluid and blood.

This chain links TRBV20-1 with TRBJ2-6; the D gene is possibly TRBD2 (6 bases). The sequenced sample was blood, either unsorted or a sorted T cell fraction (not recorded which). This receptor was identified in a male donor with ankylosing spondylitis or in good health (not recorded which). This chain's CDR3 is CSAPPGEPGANVLTF. In DNA form, the CDR3 reads TGCAGTGCCCCGCCGGGGGAACCTGGGGCCAACGTCCTGACTTTC.